This TCR beta chain was identified in a study of graft-versus-host responses after intestinal transplantation. This table comes from immunoSEQ multiplex PCR, and its TCRdb copy is limited to in-frame clones, with some not included. The repertoire has approximately 9,300 clones, just under 30% of them found once; the top ten carry more than 3%. Broader study findings: Among circulating GvH clones, peak levels were associated with early post-transplant declines in HvG clones.

The sequence was collected from a human patient who received an intestinal transplant. This sample comprised alloreactive CD4+ T cells from a mixed lymphocyte reaction culture, obtained before intestinal transplant. Subset indicated: CFSE-low proliferating T cells sorted from roughly six-day pre-transplant mixed lymphocyte reaction (GvH or HvG direction).

This chain's CDR3 is CASSLFENGYTDTQYF. CDR3 sequence (DNA): TGTGCCAGCAGCTTGTTTGAGAACGGTTACACAGATACGCAGTATTTT. The chain uses TRBV5-4 and TRBJ2-3, with D unresolved. In germline, CDR1 is SGHNT, CDR2 YYREEE (reference sequence). This CDR3 has 16 residues. V was trimmed by 1 base and J by 2 bases, leaving 14 bases between them.